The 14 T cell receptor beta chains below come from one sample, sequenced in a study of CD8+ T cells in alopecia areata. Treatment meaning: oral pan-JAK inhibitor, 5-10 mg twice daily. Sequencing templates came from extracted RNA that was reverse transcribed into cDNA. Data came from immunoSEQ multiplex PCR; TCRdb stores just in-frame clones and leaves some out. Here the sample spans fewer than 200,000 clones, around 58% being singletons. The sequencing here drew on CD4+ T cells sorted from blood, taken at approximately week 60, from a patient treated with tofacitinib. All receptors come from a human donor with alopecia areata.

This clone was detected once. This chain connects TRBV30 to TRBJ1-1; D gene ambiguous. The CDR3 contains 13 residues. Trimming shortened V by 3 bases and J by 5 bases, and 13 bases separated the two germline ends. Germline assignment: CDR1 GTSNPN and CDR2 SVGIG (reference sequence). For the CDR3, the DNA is TGTGCCTGGAGGGCCGGGCCAGCGACTGAAGCTTTCTTT. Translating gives CAWRAGPATEAFF.

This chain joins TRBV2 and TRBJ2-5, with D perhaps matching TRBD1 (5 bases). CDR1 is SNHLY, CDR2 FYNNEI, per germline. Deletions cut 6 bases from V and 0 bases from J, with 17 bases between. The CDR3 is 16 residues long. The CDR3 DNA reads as TGTGCCAGCAGAAGAACCCTCGTGACAGACCAAGAGACCCAGTACTTC. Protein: CASRRTLVTDQETQYF.

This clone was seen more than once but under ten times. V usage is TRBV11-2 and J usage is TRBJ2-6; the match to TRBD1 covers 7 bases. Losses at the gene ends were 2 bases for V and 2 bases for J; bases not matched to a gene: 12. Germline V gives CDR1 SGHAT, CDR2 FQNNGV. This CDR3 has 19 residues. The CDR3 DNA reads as TGTGCCAGCAGCTTAAACATAAGACAGGGTGTTCCTGGGGCCAACGTCCTGACTTTC. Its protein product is CASSLNIRQGVPGANVLTF.

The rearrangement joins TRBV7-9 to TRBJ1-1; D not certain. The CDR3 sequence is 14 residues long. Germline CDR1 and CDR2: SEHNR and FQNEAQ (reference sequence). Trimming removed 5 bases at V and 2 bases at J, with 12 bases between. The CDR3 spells CASSILRANTEAFF. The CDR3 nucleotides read TGTGCCAGCAGCATCCTCCGGGCAAACACTGAAGCTTTCTTT.

CDR3 coding DNA: TGTGCCAGCAGCCAAGATCGGGATCGGCCCCAGCATTTT. Its protein product is CASSQDRDRPQHF. The chain is built from TRBV4-2 and TRBJ1-5; D gene uncertain. The CDR3 covers 13 residues. Trimming stripped 0 bases from V and 9 bases from J, with 9 bases between. The germline V gene encodes CDR1 LGHNA and CDR2 YNFKEQ.

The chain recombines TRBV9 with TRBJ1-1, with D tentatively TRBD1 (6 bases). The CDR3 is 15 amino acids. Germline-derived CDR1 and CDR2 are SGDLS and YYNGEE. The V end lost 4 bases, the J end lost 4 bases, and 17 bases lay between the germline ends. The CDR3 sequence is CASSSRQGTGTEAFF. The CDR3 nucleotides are TGTGCCAGCAGCTCAAGGCAGGGGACTGGCACTGAAGCTTTCTTT. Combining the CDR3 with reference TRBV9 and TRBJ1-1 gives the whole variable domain DSGVTQTPKHLITATGQRVTLRCSPRSGDLSVYWYQQSLDQGLQFLIQYYNGEERAKGNILERFSAQQFPDLHSELNLSSLELGDSALYFCASSSRQGTGTEAFFGQGTRLTVV.

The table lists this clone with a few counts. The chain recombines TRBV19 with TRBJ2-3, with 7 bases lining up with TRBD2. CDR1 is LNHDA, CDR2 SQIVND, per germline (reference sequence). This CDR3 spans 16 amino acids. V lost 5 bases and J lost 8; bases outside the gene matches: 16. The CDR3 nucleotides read TGTGCCAGTAGTGTGTTCCCGGGACTACAATCAACTACGCAGTATTTT. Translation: CASSVFPGLQSTTQYF. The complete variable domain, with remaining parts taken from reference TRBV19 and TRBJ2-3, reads DGGITQSPKYLFRKEGQNVTLSCEQNLNHDAMYWYRQDPGQGLRLIYYSQIVNDFQKGDIAEGYSVSREKKESFPLTVTSAQKNPTAFYLCASSVFPGLQSTTQYFGPGTRLTVL.

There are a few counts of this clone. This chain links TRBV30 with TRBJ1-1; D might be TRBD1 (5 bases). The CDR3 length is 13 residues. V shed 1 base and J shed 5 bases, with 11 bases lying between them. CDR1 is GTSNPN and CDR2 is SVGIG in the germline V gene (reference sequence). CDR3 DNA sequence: TGTGCCTGGAGTGGACAGCTGCGAACTGAAGCTTTCTTT. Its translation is CAWSGQLRTEAFF.

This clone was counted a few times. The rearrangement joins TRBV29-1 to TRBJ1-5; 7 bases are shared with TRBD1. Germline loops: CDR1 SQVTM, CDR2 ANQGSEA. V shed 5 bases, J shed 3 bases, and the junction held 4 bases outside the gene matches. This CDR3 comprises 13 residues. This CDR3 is CSVRTGLNQPQHF. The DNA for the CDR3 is TGCAGCGTTAGGACAGGCCTCAATCAGCCCCAGCATTTT. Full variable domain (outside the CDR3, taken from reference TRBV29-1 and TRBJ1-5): SAVISQKPSRDICQRGTSLTIQCQVDSQVTMMFWYRQQPGQSLTLIATANQGSEATYESGFVIDKFPISRPNLTFSTLTVSNMSPEDSSIYLCSVRTGLNQPQHFGDGTRLSIL.

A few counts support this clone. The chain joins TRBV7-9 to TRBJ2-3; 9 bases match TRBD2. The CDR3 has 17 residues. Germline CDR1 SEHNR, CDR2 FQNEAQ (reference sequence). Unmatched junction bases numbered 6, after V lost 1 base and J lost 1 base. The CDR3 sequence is CASSLGGLASGTDTQYF. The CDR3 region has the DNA TGTGCCAGCAGCTTAGGGGGACTAGCCTCGGGCACAGATACGCAGTATTTT.

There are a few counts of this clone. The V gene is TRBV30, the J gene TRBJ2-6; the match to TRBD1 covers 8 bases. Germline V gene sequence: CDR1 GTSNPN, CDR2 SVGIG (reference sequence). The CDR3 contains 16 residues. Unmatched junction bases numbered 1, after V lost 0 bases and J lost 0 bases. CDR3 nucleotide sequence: TGTGCCTGGAGTGTAACAGGGGGCTCTGGGGCCAACGTCCTGACTTTC. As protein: CAWSVTGGSGANVLTF.

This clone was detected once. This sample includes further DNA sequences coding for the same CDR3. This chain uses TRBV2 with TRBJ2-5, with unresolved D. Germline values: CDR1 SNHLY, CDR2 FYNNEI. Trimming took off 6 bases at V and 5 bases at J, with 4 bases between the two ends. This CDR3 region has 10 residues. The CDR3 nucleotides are TGTGCCAGCAGGGAGGAGACCCAGTACTTC. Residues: CASREETQYF.

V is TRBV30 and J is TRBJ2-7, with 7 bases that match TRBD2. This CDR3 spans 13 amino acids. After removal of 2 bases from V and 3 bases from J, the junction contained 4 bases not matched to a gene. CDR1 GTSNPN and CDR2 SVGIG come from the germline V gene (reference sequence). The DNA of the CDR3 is TGTGCCTGGAGTCAGAGCGGGATCTACGAGCAGTACTTC. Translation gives CAWSQSGIYEQYF.

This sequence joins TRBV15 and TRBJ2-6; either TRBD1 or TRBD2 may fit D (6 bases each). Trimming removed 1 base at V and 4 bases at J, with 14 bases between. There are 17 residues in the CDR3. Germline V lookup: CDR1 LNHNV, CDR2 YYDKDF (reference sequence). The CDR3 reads CATSRAGGRLGANVLTF. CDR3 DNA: TGTGCCACCAGCAGAGCCGGGGGCAGGCTGGGGGCCAACGTCCTGACTTTC.